This is a list of T cell receptor beta chains from one sample in a study of molecular identifiers for immune sequencing clone quantification. Each CDR3 protein is one row after TCRdb ran MiXCR on the PCR reads. The data show over 600,000 distinct CDR3 sequences, just under 20% seen once. Sequencing was done on a sample of naive CD8+ T cells from blood, with Jurkat cell RNA spiked in. These receptors were obtained from a human donor in good health. Some libraries in this study had Jurkat cell RNA spiked in. CDR3s include the opening cysteine and the closing phenylalanine or tryptophan. A D gene is named only where the DNA matches it firmly. Only some rows state a clone size, as once, few, many or a class for expanded clones.

v_call: TRBV20-1
d_call: -
j_call: TRBJ2-5
clone_size: many
cdr3_nt: TGCAGTGCTAGAACGTGGCAGCAAGAGACCCAGTACTTC
cdr3_aa: CSARTWQQETQYF

v_call: TRBV14
d_call: -
j_call: TRBJ2-1
clone_size: few
cdr3_nt: TGTGCCAGCAGCCGGTTACAGTATCCCTCCTACAATGAGCAGTTCTTC
cdr3_aa: CASSRLQYPSYNEQFF

v_call: TRBV7-6
d_call: -
j_call: TRBJ2-7
clone_size: -
cdr3_nt: TGTGCCAGCGGCAGGGGTGTCCCCAACGAGCAGTACTTC
cdr3_aa: CASGRGVPNEQYF

v_call: TRBV7-9
d_call: -
j_call: TRBJ2-5
clone_size: many
cdr3_nt: TGTGCCAGCAGCTTAGTCTTAGGAACGGGAGAGACCCAGTACTTC
cdr3_aa: CASSLVLGTGETQYF

v_call: TRBV24-1
d_call: -
j_call: TRBJ2-1
clone_size: few
cdr3_nt: TGTGCCACCAGTGATTTGTCGGTGGGGCCTAATGGCAATGAGCAGTTCTTC
cdr3_aa: CATSDLSVGPNGNEQFF

v_call: TRBV27
d_call: -
j_call: TRBJ1-5
clone_size: many
cdr3_nt: TGTGCCAGCAGCCGGGTTGGGGTACAGGGCCCCAATCAGCCCCAGCATTTT
cdr3_aa: CASSRVGVQGPNQPQHF

v_call: TRBV2
d_call: -
j_call: TRBJ1-1
clone_size: many
cdr3_nt: TGTGCCAGCAGTGACTCAGGCCGTAACACTGAAGCTTTCTTT
cdr3_aa: CASSDSGRNTEAFF

v_call: TRBV11-2
d_call: TRBD2
j_call: TRBJ2-7
clone_size: -
cdr3_nt: TGTGCCAGCAGCGCGGGGGCGGGGGGGCACTCCTACGAGCAGTACTTC
cdr3_aa: CASSAGAGGHSYEQYF

v_call: TRBV2
d_call: -
j_call: TRBJ1-1
clone_size: many
cdr3_nt: TGTGCCAGCAGCTGGGGTTTCAGGGACACTGAAGCTTTCTTT
cdr3_aa: CASSWGFRDTEAFF

v_call: TRBV5-6
d_call: TRBD1
j_call: TRBJ2-3
clone_size: few
cdr3_nt: TGTGCCAGCAGTCACCGACAGGGGGAGGGCACAGATACGCAGTATTTT
cdr3_aa: CASSHRQGEGTDTQYF

v_call: TRBV6-5
d_call: TRBD2
j_call: TRBJ2-2
clone_size: once
cdr3_nt: TGTGCCAGCAGTCCTATGGCGGGGGGGGGTACTGGGGAGCTGTTTTTT
cdr3_aa: CASSPMAGGGTGELFF

v_call: TRBV6-6
d_call: -
j_call: TRBJ2-5
clone_size: -
cdr3_nt: TGTGCCAGCGGCGGGGTACAAGAGACCCTGTACTTC
cdr3_aa: CASGGVQETLYF

v_call: TRBV7-9
d_call: -
j_call: TRBJ2-7
clone_size: many
cdr3_nt: TGTGCCAGCACCCGCTTTGGGGACGGAACCTACGAGCAGTACTTC
cdr3_aa: CASTRFGDGTYEQYF

v_call: TRBV5-1
d_call: -
j_call: TRBJ2-5
clone_size: many
cdr3_nt: TGCGCCAGCAGCTTGGCGCAGGGCTACCAAGAGACCCAGTACTTC
cdr3_aa: CASSLAQGYQETQYF

v_call: TRBV24-1
d_call: -
j_call: TRBJ2-2
clone_size: many
cdr3_nt: TGTGCCACCAGTGATTCGACAGGAGCGGACACCGGGGAGCTGTTTTTT
cdr3_aa: CATSDSTGADTGELFF

v_call: TRBV19
d_call: TRBD1
j_call: TRBJ1-6
clone_size: many
cdr3_nt: TGTGCCAGTAGTGCCCGACAGGGGTACGATTCACCCCTCCACTTT
cdr3_aa: CASSARQGYDSPLHF

v_call: TRBV7-9
d_call: -
j_call: TRBJ1-2
clone_size: few
cdr3_nt: TGTGCCAGCACTGATGTAAGGGCTACAGAGAACTATGGCTACACCTTC
cdr3_aa: CASTDVRATENYGYTF

v_call: TRBV5-1
d_call: TRBD1
j_call: TRBJ1-2
clone_size: many
cdr3_nt: TGCGCCAGCAGTACAGGGGGCACTCCTAACTATGGCTACACCTTC
cdr3_aa: CASSTGGTPNYGYTF

v_call: TRBV5-6
d_call: -
j_call: TRBJ2-7
clone_size: -
cdr3_nt: TGTGCCAGCAGCTTGTTAGACGTGGGCTACGAGCAGTACTTC
cdr3_aa: CASSLLDVGYEQYF

v_call: TRBV30
d_call: TRBD1
j_call: TRBJ2-1
clone_size: many
cdr3_nt: TGTGCCTGGATAAGGGACAGCAATGAGCAGTTCTTC
cdr3_aa: CAWIRDSNEQFF

v_call: TRBV25-1
d_call: -
j_call: TRBJ2-7
clone_size: many
cdr3_nt: TGTGCCAGCATGAATAGCGGCTCCACCTACGAGCAGTACTTC
cdr3_aa: CASMNSGSTYEQYF

v_call: TRBV4-3
d_call: -
j_call: TRBJ2-7
clone_size: few
cdr3_nt: TGCGCCAGCAGCCAATGGAGGGACTCCTACGAGCAGTACTTC
cdr3_aa: CASSQWRDSYEQYF

v_call: TRBV20-1
d_call: TRBD2
j_call: TRBJ2-7
clone_size: many
cdr3_nt: TGCAGTGCAGGCAGCGGGAGCTCCTACGAGCAGTACTTC
cdr3_aa: CSAGSGSSYEQYF

v_call: TRBV25-1
d_call: TRBD2
j_call: TRBJ2-1
clone_size: -
cdr3_nt: TGTGCCAGCAGTGACCCCCGGACTAGCGGCTACAATGAGCAGTTCTTC
cdr3_aa: CASSDPRTSGYNEQFF

v_call: TRBV6-5
d_call: TRBD2
j_call: TRBJ2-5
clone_size: -
cdr3_nt: TGTGCCAGCAGTCAACTAGCGGGAACGGAGACCCAGTACTTC
cdr3_aa: CASSQLAGTETQYF

v_call: TRBV6-1
d_call: -
j_call: TRBJ1-5
clone_size: -
cdr3_nt: TGTGCCAGCAGTGAACCGCAGGGCGGTCAGCCCCAGCATTTT
cdr3_aa: CASSEPQGGQPQHF

v_call: TRBV7-9
d_call: -
j_call: TRBJ2-3
clone_size: few
cdr3_nt: TGTGCCAGCAGCTTAGGGACTCTCGACACAGATACGCAGTATTTT
cdr3_aa: CASSLGTLDTDTQYF

v_call: TRBV30
d_call: -
j_call: TRBJ2-7
clone_size: many
cdr3_nt: TGTGCCTGGAGTGTTGGACCGGCCTCCTACGAGCAGTACTTC
cdr3_aa: CAWSVGPASYEQYF

v_call: TRBV27
d_call: -
j_call: TRBJ2-5
clone_size: once
cdr3_nt: TGTGCCAGCAGTACTCTCCCGCCGGGCCGGGAGACCCAGTACTTC
cdr3_aa: CASSTLPPGRETQYF

v_call: TRBV6-2/TRBV6-3
d_call: -
j_call: TRBJ2-7
clone_size: -
cdr3_nt: TGTGCCAGCAGTTGTTCGGCGGCTGAGCAGTACTTC
cdr3_aa: CASSCSAAEQYF

v_call: TRBV7-2
d_call: -
j_call: TRBJ2-7
clone_size: few
cdr3_nt: TGTGCCAGCAGCTTAGATCCAGGGGCCAACTACGAGCAGTACTTC
cdr3_aa: CASSLDPGANYEQYF

v_call: TRBV13
d_call: TRBD1
j_call: TRBJ2-7
clone_size: many
cdr3_nt: TGTGCCAGCAGCTCCGAGGGACAGGGGTCCCGGTTGCAGTACTTC
cdr3_aa: CASSSEGQGSRLQYF

v_call: TRBV12-3/TRBV12-4
d_call: TRBD2
j_call: TRBJ2-1
clone_size: -
cdr3_nt: TGTGCCAGCAGTTCGGCGGGAGGGCCTAACAATGGGCAGTTCTTC
cdr3_aa: CASSSAGGPNNGQFF

v_call: TRBV4-3
d_call: -
j_call: TRBJ2-7
clone_size: many
cdr3_nt: TGCGCCAGCAGCCAAGATCGAGGAGGGGATTACGAGCAGTACTTC
cdr3_aa: CASSQDRGGDYEQYF

v_call: TRBV12-3/TRBV12-4
d_call: -
j_call: TRBJ1-1
clone_size: -
cdr3_nt: TGTGCCAGCAGTCAGACGGACGTCCCTTTGACTTTCTTT
cdr3_aa: CASSQTDVPLTFF

v_call: TRBV14
d_call: -
j_call: TRBJ2-7
clone_size: -
cdr3_nt: TGTGCCAGCAGCCAAGGGACAGAGTACGTTGAGCAGTACTTC
cdr3_aa: CASSQGTEYVEQYF

v_call: TRBV27
d_call: -
j_call: TRBJ1-2
clone_size: many
cdr3_nt: TGTGCCAGCAGTTTAGGAGGGTTTAGCCATGGCTACACCTTC
cdr3_aa: CASSLGGFSHGYTF

v_call: TRBV7-6
d_call: -
j_call: TRBJ2-1
clone_size: few
cdr3_nt: TGTGCCAGCAGCTTGAGGGAGGCGGGGAGCTCCTACAATGAGCAGTTCTTC
cdr3_aa: CASSLREAGSSYNEQFF

v_call: TRBV7-9
d_call: -
j_call: TRBJ1-6
clone_size: -
cdr3_nt: TGTGCCACCAATTCTTCACCCCTCCACTTT
cdr3_aa: CATNSSPLHF

v_call: TRBV19
d_call: TRBD1
j_call: TRBJ1-5
clone_size: few
cdr3_nt: TGTGCCAGTAGTATCTCCAATATGAACAGGGGGTACCCTCAGGGGCCCCAGCATTTT
cdr3_aa: CASSISNMNRGYPQGPQHF

v_call: TRBV7-9
d_call: TRBD1
j_call: TRBJ1-6
clone_size: few
cdr3_nt: TGTGCCAGCAGCTTAGGGGGCAGGGGGATTCCACCCCTCCACTTT
cdr3_aa: CASSLGGRGIPPLHF

v_call: TRBV7-2
d_call: -
j_call: TRBJ2-7
clone_size: many
cdr3_nt: TGTGCCAGCAGCAAGTGGGGGGCGGTAAGCTCCTACGAGCAGTACTTC
cdr3_aa: CASSKWGAVSSYEQYF

v_call: TRBV2
d_call: TRBD1
j_call: TRBJ1-2
clone_size: many
cdr3_nt: TGTGCCAGCAGTGGGACAGGGGGCTGGTATGGCTACACCTTC
cdr3_aa: CASSGTGGWYGYTF

v_call: TRBV12-3/TRBV12-4
d_call: TRBD2
j_call: TRBJ2-5
clone_size: many
cdr3_nt: TGTGCCAGCATTAAGACTAGCGGAGAGACCCAGTACTTC
cdr3_aa: CASIKTSGETQYF

v_call: TRBV11-2
d_call: TRBD2
j_call: TRBJ2-3
clone_size: -
cdr3_nt: TGTGCCAGCAGCCCGCACCCTCTAGCGGCCAGCACAGATACGCAGTATTTT
cdr3_aa: CASSPHPLAASTDTQYF

v_call: TRBV12-3/TRBV12-4
d_call: -
j_call: TRBJ1-6
clone_size: -
cdr3_nt: TGTGCCAGCGGCCCGCGTCGGGGGAGCTCCTATAATTCACCCCTCCACTTT
cdr3_aa: CASGPRRGSSYNSPLHF

v_call: TRBV19
d_call: TRBD2
j_call: TRBJ2-7
clone_size: few
cdr3_nt: TGTGCCACCTCCCCAGCGGGAGGGCCCTACGAGCAGTACTTC
cdr3_aa: CATSPAGGPYEQYF

v_call: TRBV7-9
d_call: -
j_call: TRBJ2-5
clone_size: many
cdr3_nt: TGTGCCAGCAGCACCCGACTAGGAAGAAACCAAGAGACCCAGTACTTC
cdr3_aa: CASSTRLGRNQETQYF

v_call: TRBV9
d_call: -
j_call: TRBJ1-2
clone_size: few
cdr3_nt: TGTGCCAGCAGCGTAGCTGCGGCTCAGCCTTCCGTTTATGGCTACACCTTC
cdr3_aa: CASSVAAAQPSVYGYTF

v_call: TRBV4-1
d_call: -
j_call: TRBJ2-7
clone_size: many
cdr3_nt: TGCGCCAGCAGCCAAGTCCTAGGGGGCTACGAGCAGTACTTC
cdr3_aa: CASSQVLGGYEQYF